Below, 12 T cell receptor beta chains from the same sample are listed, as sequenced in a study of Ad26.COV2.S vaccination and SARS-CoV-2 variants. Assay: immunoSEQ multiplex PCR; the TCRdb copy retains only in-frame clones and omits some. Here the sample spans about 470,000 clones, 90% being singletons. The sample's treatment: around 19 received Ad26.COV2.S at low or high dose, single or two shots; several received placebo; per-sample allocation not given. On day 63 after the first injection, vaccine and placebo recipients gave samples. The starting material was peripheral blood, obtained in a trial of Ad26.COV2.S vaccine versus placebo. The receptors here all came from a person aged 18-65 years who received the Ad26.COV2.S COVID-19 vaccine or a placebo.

CDR3 coding DNA: TGTGCCAGTGAGACAGGGGCGGGGGAGCAGTACTTC. As protein: CASETGAGEQYF. The chain recombines TRBV3-1 (or the pseudogene TRBV3-2) with TRBJ2-7; 8 bases are shared with TRBD1. V dropped 9 bases and J dropped 7; count of bases not matched to a gene: 8. CDR3 length equals 12 residues. Germline loops: CDR1 LGHDT, CDR2 YNNKEL (reference sequence).

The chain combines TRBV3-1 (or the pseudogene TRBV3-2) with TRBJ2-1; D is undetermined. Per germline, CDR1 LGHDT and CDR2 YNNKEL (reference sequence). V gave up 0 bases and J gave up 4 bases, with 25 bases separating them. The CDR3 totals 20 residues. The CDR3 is CASSQDFGRLVTYSYNEQFF. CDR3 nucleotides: TGTGCCAGCAGCCAAGATTTTGGGCGGCTTGTGACCTATTCGTACAATGAGCAGTTCTTC.

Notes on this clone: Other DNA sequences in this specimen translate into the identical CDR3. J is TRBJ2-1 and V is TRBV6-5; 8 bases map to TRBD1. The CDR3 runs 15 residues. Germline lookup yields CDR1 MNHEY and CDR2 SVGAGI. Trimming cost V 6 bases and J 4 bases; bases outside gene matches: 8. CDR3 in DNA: TGTGCCAGCAGCTTAGACAGGGGACCTTACAATGAGCAGTTCTTC. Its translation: CASSLDRGPYNEQFF.

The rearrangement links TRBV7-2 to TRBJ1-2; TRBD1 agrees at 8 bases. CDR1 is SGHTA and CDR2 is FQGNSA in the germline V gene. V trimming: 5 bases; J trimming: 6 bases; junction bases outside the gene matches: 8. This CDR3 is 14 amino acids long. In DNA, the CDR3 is TGTGCCAGCAGCCCAATGACAGGGGACGATGGCTACACCTTC. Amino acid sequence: CASSPMTGDDGYTF.

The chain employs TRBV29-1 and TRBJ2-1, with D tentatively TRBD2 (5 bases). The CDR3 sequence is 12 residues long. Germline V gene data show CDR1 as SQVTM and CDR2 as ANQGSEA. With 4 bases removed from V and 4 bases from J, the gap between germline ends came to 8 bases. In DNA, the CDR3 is TGCAGCGTTGCCAGCGGATACAATGAGCAGTTCTTC. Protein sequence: CSVASGYNEQFF.

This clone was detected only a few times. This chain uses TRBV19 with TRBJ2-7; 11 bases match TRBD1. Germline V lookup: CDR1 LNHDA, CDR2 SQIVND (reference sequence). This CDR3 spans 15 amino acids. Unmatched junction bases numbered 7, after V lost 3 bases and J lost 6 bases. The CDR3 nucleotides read TGTGCCAGTAGTATTTCCCCCGGGACAGGGGGCGAGCAGTACTTC. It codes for CASSISPGTGGEQYF. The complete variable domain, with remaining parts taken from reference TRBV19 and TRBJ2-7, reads DGGITQSPKYLFRKEGQNVTLSCEQNLNHDAMYWYRQDPGQGLRLIYYSQIVNDFQKGDIAEGYSVSREKKESFPLTVTSAQKNPTAFYLCASSISPGTGGEQYFGPGTRLTVT.

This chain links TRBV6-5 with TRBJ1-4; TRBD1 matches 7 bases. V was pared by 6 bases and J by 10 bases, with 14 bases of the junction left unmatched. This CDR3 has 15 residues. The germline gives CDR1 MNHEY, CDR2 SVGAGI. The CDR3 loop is CASSKAGGGKGKLFF. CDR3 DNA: TGTGCCAGCAGCAAGGCAGGGGGTGGCAAGGGAAAACTGTTTTTT.

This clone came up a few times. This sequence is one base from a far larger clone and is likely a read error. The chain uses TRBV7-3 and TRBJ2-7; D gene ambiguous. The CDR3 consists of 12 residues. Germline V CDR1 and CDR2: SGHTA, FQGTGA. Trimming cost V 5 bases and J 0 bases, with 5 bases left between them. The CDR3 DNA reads TGTGCCAGCAGCCCCCCCTCCTACGAGCAGTACTTC. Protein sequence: CASSPPSYEQYF.

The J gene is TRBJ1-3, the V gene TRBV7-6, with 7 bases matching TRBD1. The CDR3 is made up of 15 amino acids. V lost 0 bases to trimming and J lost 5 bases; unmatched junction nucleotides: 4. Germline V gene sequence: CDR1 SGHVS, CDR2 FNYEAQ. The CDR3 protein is CASSLAGTERNTIYF. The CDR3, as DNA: TGTGCCAGCAGCTTAGCCGGGACAGAGAGAAACACCATATATTTT.

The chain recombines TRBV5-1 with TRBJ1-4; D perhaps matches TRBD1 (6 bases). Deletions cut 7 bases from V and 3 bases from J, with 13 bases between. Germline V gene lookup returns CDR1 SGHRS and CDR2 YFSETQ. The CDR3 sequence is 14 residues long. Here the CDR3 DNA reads TGCGCCAGCGGCAGGGGATCCCCTAATGAAAAACTGTTTTTT. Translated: CASGRGSPNEKLFF.

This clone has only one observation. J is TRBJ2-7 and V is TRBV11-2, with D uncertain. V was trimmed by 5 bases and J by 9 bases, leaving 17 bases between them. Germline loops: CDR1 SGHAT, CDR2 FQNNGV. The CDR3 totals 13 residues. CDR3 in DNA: TGTGCCAGCAGCGTGGGCCTGGATCGGTTGCAGTACTTC. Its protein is CASSVGLDRLQYF.

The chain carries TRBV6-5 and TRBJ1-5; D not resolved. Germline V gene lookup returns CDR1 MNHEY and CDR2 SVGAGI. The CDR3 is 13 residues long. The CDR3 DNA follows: TGTGACCGGGAGGGCGCGGGCAATCAGCCCCAGCATTTT. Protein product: CDREGAGNQPQHF.